The clone carrying this T cell receptor beta chain occurred once. In the PCR, 60 Vbeta and 13 Jbeta primers were used. Assay: immunoSEQ multiplex PCR; the TCRdb copy retains only in-frame clones and omits some. The data hold roughly 170,000 clones, with 80% observed a single time. Per germline, CDR1 MNHNS and CDR2 SASEGT. V was trimmed by 2 bases and J by 3 bases, leaving 10 bases between them. This CDR3 has 14 residues. These data belong to a study of cytomegalovirus exposure and HLA in healthy donors. The clonotype comes from a boy aged 10-17 years in good health and CMV-seronegative. Sequencing was done on a sample of PBMCs. The rearrangement links TRBV6-1 to TRBJ1-1; unclear D gene. The CDR3 nucleotides are TGTGCCAGCAGTGAAACGGGGATCCACACTGAAGCTTTCTTT. It is translated as CASSETGIHTEAFF.